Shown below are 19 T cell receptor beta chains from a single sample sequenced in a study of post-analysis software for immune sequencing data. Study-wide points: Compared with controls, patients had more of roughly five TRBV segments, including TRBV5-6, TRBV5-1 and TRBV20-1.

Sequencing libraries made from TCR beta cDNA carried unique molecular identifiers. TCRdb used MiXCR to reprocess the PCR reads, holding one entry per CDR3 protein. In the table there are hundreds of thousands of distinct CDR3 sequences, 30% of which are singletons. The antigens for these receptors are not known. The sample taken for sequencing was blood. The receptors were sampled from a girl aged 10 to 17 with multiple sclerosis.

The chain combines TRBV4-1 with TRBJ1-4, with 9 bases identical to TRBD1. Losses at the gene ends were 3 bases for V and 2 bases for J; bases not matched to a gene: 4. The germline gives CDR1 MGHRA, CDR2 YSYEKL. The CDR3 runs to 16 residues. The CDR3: CASSHWDRATNEKLFF. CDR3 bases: TGCGCCAGCAGCCACTGGGACAGGGCCACTAATGAAAAACTGTTTTTT.

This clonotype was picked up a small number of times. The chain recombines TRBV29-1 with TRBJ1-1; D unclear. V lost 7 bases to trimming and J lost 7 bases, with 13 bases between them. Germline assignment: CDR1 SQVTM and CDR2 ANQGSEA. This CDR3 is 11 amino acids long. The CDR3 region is CSGLTGREAFF. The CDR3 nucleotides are TGCAGCGGTCTAACTGGCCGTGAAGCTTTCTTT.

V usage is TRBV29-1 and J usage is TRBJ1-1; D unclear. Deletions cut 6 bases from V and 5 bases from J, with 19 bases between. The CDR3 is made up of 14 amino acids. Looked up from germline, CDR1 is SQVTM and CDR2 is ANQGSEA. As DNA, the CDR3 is TGCAGCGTCCTTCTCGACAAAGGGAGGACTGAAGCTTTCTTT. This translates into CSVLLDKGRTEAFF. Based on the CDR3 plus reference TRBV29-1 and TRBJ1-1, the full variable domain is SAVISQKPSRDICQRGTSLTIQCQVDSQVTMMFWYRQQPGQSLTLIATANQGSEATYESGFVIDKFPISRPNLTFSTLTVSNMSPEDSSIYLCSVLLDKGRTEAFFGQGTRLTVV.

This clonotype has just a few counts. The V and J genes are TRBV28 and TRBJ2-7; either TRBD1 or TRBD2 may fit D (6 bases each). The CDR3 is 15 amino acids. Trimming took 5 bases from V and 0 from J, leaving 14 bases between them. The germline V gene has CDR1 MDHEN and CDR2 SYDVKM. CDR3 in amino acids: CASSGGPFDSYEQYF. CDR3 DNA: TGTGCCAGCAGTGGGGGGCCCTTCGACTCCTACGAGCAGTACTTC.

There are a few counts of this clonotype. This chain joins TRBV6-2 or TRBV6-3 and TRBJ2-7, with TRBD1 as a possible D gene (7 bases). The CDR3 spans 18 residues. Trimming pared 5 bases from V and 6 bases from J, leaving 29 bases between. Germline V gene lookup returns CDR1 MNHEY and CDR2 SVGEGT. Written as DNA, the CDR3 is TGTGCCAGCAGTGACAAGGGAGGCAGGGGGAGAGAATTTCCCGAGCAGTACTTC. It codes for CASSDKGGRGREFPEQYF.

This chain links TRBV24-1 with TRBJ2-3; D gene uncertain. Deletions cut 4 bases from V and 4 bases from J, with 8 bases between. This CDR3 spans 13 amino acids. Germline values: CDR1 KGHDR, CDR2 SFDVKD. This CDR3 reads CATSDHKPDTQYF. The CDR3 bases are TGTGCCACCAGTGACCATAAACCAGATACGCAGTATTTT.

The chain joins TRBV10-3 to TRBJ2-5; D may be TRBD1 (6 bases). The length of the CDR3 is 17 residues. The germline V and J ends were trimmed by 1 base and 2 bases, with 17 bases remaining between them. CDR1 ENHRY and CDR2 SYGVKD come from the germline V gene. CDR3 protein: CAISEFPRTVRQETQYF. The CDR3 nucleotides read TGTGCCATCAGTGAGTTTCCGAGGACAGTGAGACAAGAGACCCAGTACTTC.

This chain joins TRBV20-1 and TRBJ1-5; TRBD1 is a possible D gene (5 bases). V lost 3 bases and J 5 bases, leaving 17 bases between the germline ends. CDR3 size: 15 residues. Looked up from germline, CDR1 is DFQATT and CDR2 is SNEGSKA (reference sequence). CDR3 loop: CSASFQGDWDQPQHF. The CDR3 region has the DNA TGCAGTGCTAGTTTTCAAGGGGACTGGGATCAGCCCCAGCATTTT.

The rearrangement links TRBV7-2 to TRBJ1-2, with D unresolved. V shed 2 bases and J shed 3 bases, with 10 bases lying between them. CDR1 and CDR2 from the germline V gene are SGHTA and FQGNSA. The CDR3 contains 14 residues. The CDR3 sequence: CASSLSRRDYGYTF. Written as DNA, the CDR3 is TGTGCCAGCAGCTTAAGTCGCAGAGACTATGGCTACACCTTC.

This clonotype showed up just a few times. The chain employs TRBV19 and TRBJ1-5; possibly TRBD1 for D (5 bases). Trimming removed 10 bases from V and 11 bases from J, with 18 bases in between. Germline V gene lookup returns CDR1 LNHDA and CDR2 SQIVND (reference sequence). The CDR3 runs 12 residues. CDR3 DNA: TGTGCCACTGCGACACGTTGGGGGACCCAGCATTTT. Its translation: CATATRWGTQHF. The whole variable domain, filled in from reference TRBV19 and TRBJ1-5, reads DGGITQSPKYLFRKEGQNVTLSCEQNLNHDAMYWYRQDPGQGLRLIYYSQIVNDFQKGDIAEGYSVSREKKESFPLTVTSAQKNPTAFYLCATATRWGTQHFGDGTRLSIL.

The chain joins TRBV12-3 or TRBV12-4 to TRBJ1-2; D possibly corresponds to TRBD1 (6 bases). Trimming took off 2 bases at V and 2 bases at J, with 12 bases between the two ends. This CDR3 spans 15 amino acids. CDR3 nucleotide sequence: TGTGCCAGCAGTTTATCCGGGGGCCAAAACTATGGCTACACCTTC. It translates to CASSLSGGQNYGYTF.

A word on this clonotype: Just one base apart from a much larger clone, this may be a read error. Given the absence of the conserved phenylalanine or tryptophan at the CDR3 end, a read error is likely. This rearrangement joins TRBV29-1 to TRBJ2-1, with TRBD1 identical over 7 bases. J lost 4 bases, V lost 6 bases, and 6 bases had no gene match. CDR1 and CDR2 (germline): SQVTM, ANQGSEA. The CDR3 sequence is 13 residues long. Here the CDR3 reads CSVIRTGYNEQFL. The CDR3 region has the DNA TGCAGCGTGATCAGGACAGGTTACAATGAGCAGTTCTTA.

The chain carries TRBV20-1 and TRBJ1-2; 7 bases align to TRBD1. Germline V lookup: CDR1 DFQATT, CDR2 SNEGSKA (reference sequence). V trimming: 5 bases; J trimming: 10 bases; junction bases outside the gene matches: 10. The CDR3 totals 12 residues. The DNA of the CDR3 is TGCAGTGCTGACGGTACAGGGGAGGACTACACCTTC. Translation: CSADGTGEDYTF.

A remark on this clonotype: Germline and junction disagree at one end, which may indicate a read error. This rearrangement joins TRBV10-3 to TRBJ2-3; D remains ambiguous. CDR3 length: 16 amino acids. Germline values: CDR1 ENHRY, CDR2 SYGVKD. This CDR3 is CAIRPPLGPSTDTQYF. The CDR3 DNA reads TGTGCCATCAGACCCCCCCTCGGTCCAAGCACAGACACGCAGTATTTT.

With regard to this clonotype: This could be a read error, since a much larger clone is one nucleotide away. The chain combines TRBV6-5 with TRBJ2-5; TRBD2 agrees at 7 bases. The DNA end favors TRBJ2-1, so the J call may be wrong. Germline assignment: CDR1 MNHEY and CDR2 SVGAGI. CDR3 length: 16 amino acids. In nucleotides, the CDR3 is TGTGCCAGCAGTAACGCAGGTGGGGGGGAGCAAGAGACCCAGTTCTTC. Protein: CASSNAGGGEQETQFF.

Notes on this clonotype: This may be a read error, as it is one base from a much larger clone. CDR3 region: CASSLSGIRTYEQYF. The CDR3 coding sequence is TGTGCCAGCAGCTTGAGCGGGATTAGGACCTACGAGCAGTACTTC. The chain joins TRBV7-2 to TRBJ2-7, with 7 positions matching TRBD2. The V gene's germline CDR1 is SGHTA and CDR2 FQGNSA. This CDR3 spans 15 amino acids. V gave up 3 bases and J gave up 2 bases; unmatched junction bases: 7.

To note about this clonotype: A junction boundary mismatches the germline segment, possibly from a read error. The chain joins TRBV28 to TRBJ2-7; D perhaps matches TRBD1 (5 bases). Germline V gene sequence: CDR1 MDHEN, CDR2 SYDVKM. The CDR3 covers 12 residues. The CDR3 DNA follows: TGTGCCGGCAAGGGGCGGACCTACGAACAGTACTTC. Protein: CAGKGRTYEQYF.

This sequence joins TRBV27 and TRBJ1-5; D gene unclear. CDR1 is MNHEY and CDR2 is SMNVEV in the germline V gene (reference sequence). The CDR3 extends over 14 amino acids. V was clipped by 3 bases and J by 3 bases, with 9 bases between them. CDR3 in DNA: TGTGCCAGCAGTTTGGTTGGCAACAATCAGCCCCAGCATTTT. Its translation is CASSLVGNNQPQHF.

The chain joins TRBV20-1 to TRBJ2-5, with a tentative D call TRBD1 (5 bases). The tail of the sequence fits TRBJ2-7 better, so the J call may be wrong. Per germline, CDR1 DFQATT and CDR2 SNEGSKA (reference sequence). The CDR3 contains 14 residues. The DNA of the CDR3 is TGCAGTGCTAGAGTTCCTATGGGGCGTAGCGAGCAGTACTTC. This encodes CSARVPMGRSEQYF.